Listed below are T cell receptor beta chains from one sample, sequenced in a study of T-cell memory formation after mild COVID-19. TCRdb used MiXCR to reprocess the 5' RACE reads, holding one entry per CDR3 protein. The sample includes about 190,000 distinct CDR3 sequences, around a fifth of them seen just once. Sequencing was performed on PBMCs or a T cell subset sorted from them (not recorded which). Every receptor here comes from an adult woman who had mild COVID-19 (a few samples of this study predate the infection). Cell type and time point are not known. The CDR3 runs from the conserved cysteine through the conserved F or W. The D gene is left open where the match is weak. Expanded clones get a size class; other rows say once, few or many, or leave the size out.

v_gene,d_gene,abundance,j_gene,CDR3nt,CDR3aa
TRBV5-6,NA,few,TRBJ2-1,TGTGCCAGCGGCCACGAGGGGTACAATGAGCAGTTCTTC,CASGHEGYNEQFF
TRBV20-1,NA,few,TRBJ2-7,TGCAGTGCCAAAGACCCCGGCGGGCGTAGCTCCTACGAGCAGTACTTC,CSAKDPGGRSSYEQYF
TRBV20-1,NA,NA,TRBJ1-5,TGCAGTGCAGAAGAACGGGGGCCTGGCAATCAGCCCCAGCATTTT,CSAEERGPGNQPQHF
TRBV7-9,NA,few,TRBJ2-7,TGTGCCAGCACCCCCCCAGCGGTCTCCTACGAGCAGTACTTC,CASTPPAVSYEQYF
TRBV13,TRBD1,few,TRBJ1-2,TGTGCCAGCAGCCAAGGGGGCTCTAACTATGGCTACACCTTC,CASSQGGSNYGYTF
TRBV9,TRBD1,few,TRBJ2-7,TGTGCCAGCAGCGTCTCCGGGACAGGGTTCTCCTACGAGCAGTACTTC,CASSVSGTGFSYEQYF
TRBV4-2,NA,few,TRBJ2-1,TGTGCCAGCAGCCCCGACGGTCACAATGAGCAGTTCTTC,CASSPDGHNEQFF
TRBV2,TRBD2,many,TRBJ2-5,TGTGCCAGCAGGATAGCGGGGGCGCTGGAGACCCAGTACTTC,CASRIAGALETQYF
TRBV9,NA,NA,TRBJ2-3,TGTGCCAGCAGCCCCCGGGACTTCACAGATACGCAGTATTTT,CASSPRDFTDTQYF
TRBV12-3/TRBV12-4,NA,NA,TRBJ1-4,TGTGCCAGCAGTCCCGACGCGATGAATGAAAAACTGTTTTTT,CASSPDAMNEKLFF
TRBV6-5,NA,few,TRBJ2-6,TGTGCCAGCAGTTACTCGGCGGGGGCGTATGGGGCCAACGTCCTGACTTTC,CASSYSAGAYGANVLTF
TRBV3-1,TRBD2,few,TRBJ2-7,TGTGCCAGCAGCCAAGGCCAGTCGCGCGGGAGATCCTACGAGCAGTACTTC,CASSQGQSRGRSYEQYF
TRBV20-1,TRBD2,few,TRBJ2-1,TGCAGTGCTGGTGCCGGGACTAGCGGGATATATGAGCAGTTCTTC,CSAGAGTSGIYEQFF
TRBV20-1,NA,NA,TRBJ1-2,TGCAGTGCCCCGGGAGGCGGTATTGGCTACACCTTC,CSAPGGGIGYTF
TRBV12-3/TRBV12-4,NA,NA,TRBJ2-2,TGTGCCAGCAGGGAAGTAACGAACACCGGGGAGCTGTTTTTT,CASREVTNTGELFF
TRBV6-5,TRBD1,NA,TRBJ2-7,TGTGCCAGCAGAGACAGGGCAGACTACGAGCAGTACTTC,CASRDRADYEQYF
TRBV4-1,TRBD1,few,TRBJ1-1,TGCGCCAGCAGCCAACTCGGACAGGCTGGGACTGAAGCTTTCTTT,CASSQLGQAGTEAFF
TRBV7-2,TRBD1,few,TRBJ1-2,TGTGCCAGCAGCTTCGACAGGGATTATGGCTACACCTTC,CASSFDRDYGYTF
TRBV20-1,TRBD2,NA,TRBJ2-1,TGCAGTGCTAAGAGGGCTAGCGGGAGCTCCTACAATGAGCAGTTCTTC,CSAKRASGSSYNEQFF
TRBV5-4,NA,NA,TRBJ2-3,TGTGCCAGCAGCTTGGACGAGCGGCTGCCCTACACAGATACGCAGTATTTT,CASSLDERLPYTDTQYF
TRBV29-1,NA,few,TRBJ1-1,TGCAGCGTTGTGGGGGTCGGCACTGAAGCTTTCTTT,CSVVGVGTEAFF
TRBV15,TRBD2,NA,TRBJ2-1,TGTGCCACCAGCAGAGAACTAGCGGGAATCTACAATGAGCAGTTCTTC,CATSRELAGIYNEQFF
TRBV27,NA,NA,TRBJ1-1,TGTGCCAGCAGCTCAGAGCCGGTGAACACTGAAGCTTTCTTT,CASSSEPVNTEAFF
TRBV7-9,TRBD2,NA,TRBJ2-7,TGTGCCAGCAGCACGGGACTAGCGAGCTACGAGCAGTACTTC,CASSTGLASYEQYF
TRBV20-1,NA,few,TRBJ2-6,TGCAGTGCATGGGCATCCTCTGGGGCCAACGTCCTGACTTTC,CSAWASSGANVLTF
TRBV5-1,TRBD1,few,TRBJ1-1,TGCGCCAGCAGCTCCGGGACAGGGAACTTGAACACTGAAGCTTTCTTT,CASSSGTGNLNTEAFF
TRBV12-3/TRBV12-4,NA,few,TRBJ2-2,TGTGCCAGCACCTGGGACGGCCAACGCCTGTTTTTT,CASTWDGQRLFF
TRBV10-3,NA,NA,TRBJ2-1,TGTGCCATCAGCGGGCAGGGACTTTCAAGTGGGGAGCAGTTCTTC,CAISGQGLSSGEQFF
TRBV7-9,TRBD2,NA,TRBJ2-5,TGTGCCAGCAGCTTAGCGTCTAGCGGGGAAGAGACCCAGTACTTC,CASSLASSGEETQYF
TRBV11-2,TRBD2,NA,TRBJ2-1,TGTGCCAGCAGCCCCGGACTAGCCGCAAGTGAAGTGGATGAGCAGTTCTTC,CASSPGLAASEVDEQFF
TRBV20-1,NA,few,TRBJ2-1,TGCAGTGCTAGAGATAACAGGGCCGGCAATGAGCAGTTCTTC,CSARDNRAGNEQFF
TRBV4-3,NA,few,TRBJ1-1,TGCGCCAGCAGCCAAGAAAGTCGTTCGGGGGTGAACACTGAAGCTTTCTTT,CASSQESRSGVNTEAFF
TRBV6-5,TRBD1,few,TRBJ1-2,TGTGCCAGCAGTTACGGACAGGGGGGGTCTGGCTACACCTTC,CASSYGQGGSGYTF
TRBV5-1,TRBD2,NA,TRBJ2-1,TGCGCCAGCTTCTCCTCCGGGGATAGCGGGACCCTTCTTAATGAGCAGTTCTTC,CASFSSGDSGTLLNEQFF
TRBV30,TRBD2,NA,TRBJ2-3,TGTGCCTGGACTGAGGGAGGGGTCGCAGATACGCAGTATTTT,CAWTEGGVADTQYF
TRBV5-6,NA,few,TRBJ2-1,TGTGCCAGCGAGCTAGGCGGGCAGGGGCAGTTCTTC,CASELGGQGQFF
TRBV18,NA,NA,TRBJ2-7,TGTGCCAGCTCAGCCGATGGGACCGTCTACGAGCAGTACTTC,CASSADGTVYEQYF
TRBV4-1,TRBD2,NA,TRBJ2-1,TGCGCCAGCAGCCAAGATGATCTAGCGGGGAGGGAGCAGTTCTTC,CASSQDDLAGREQFF
TRBV7-9,TRBD2,NA,TRBJ2-1,TGTGCCAGCAGCTTATGGCTAGCGGGAGGAAACAATGAGCAGTTCTTC,CASSLWLAGGNNEQFF
TRBV18,NA,many,TRBJ2-7,TGTGCCAGCTCACCACGGGCGGGAATCGACTCCTACGAGCAGTACTTC,CASSPRAGIDSYEQYF
TRBV5-1,NA,NA,TRBJ2-3,TGCGCCAGCAGCTCTATCGGCTTCGGTGATACGCAGTATTTT,CASSSIGFGDTQYF
TRBV5-1,TRBD1,NA,TRBJ2-1,TGCGCCAGCATGGAGGTTGCCCGAGGACAGGGGAACGATGAGCAGTTCTTC,CASMEVARGQGNDEQFF
TRBV4-1,NA,few,TRBJ2-1,TGCGCCAGCAGCCAAGGGACTACAGGGAACAATGAGCAGTTCTTC,CASSQGTTGNNEQFF
TRBV7-9,NA,NA,TRBJ1-2,TGTGCCAGCACAAGTATGAACCGGGACCCCGACGGCTACACCTTC,CASTSMNRDPDGYTF
TRBV24-1,NA,few,TRBJ1-2,TGTGCCACCAGTGATTCCACAGGGACCTATGGCTACACCTTC,CATSDSTGTYGYTF
TRBV6-5,TRBD1,few,TRBJ2-1,TGTGCCAGCAGTACTACAGGGGACCTTTACAATGAGCAGTTCTTC,CASSTTGDLYNEQFF
TRBV9,NA,NA,TRBJ2-6,TGTGCCAGCAGCGGCCCGGGCCAGCGTCCCTCTGGGGCCAACGTCCTGACTTTC,CASSGPGQRPSGANVLTF
TRBV9,NA,NA,TRBJ2-1,TGTGCCAGCAGCGACTCGTCTAGCGTATTGAATGAGCAGTTCTTC,CASSDSSSVLNEQFF
TRBV7-9,NA,NA,TRBJ2-7,TGTGCCAGCAGCCCCCGCAGGGCCCAGCCCTACGAGCAGTACTTC,CASSPRRAQPYEQYF
TRBV5-1,TRBD1,NA,TRBJ2-7,TGCGCCAGCAGCTTGGCCGGAGGGACAGGAAGCTGGGGGGAGCAGTACTTC,CASSLAGGTGSWGEQYF
TRBV4-1,NA,NA,TRBJ2-7,TGCGCCAGCAGCCCGGGGCCCCCTGTTACATGGGGATTCTCCTACGAGCAGTACTTC,CASSPGPPVTWGFSYEQYF
TRBV7-9,TRBD1,NA,TRBJ1-2,TGTGCCAGCAGCTTAGCTGACAGGGATAACTATGGCTACACCTTC,CASSLADRDNYGYTF
TRBV11-2,NA,many,TRBJ2-7,TGTGCCAGCAGCTTTGACACTAGGGACGAGCAGTACTTC,CASSFDTRDEQYF
TRBV27,TRBD2,few,TRBJ2-1,TGTGCCAGCAGTTATGCGGGAGGGGGCAATGAGCAGTTCTTC,CASSYAGGGNEQFF
TRBV19,NA,NA,TRBJ2-7,TGTGCCAGTAGTATGGCACAGAACTACGAGCAGTACTTC,CASSMAQNYEQYF
TRBV19,NA,few,TRBJ1-2,TGTGCCAGTATAGGTGGGCACGGCTACACCTTC,CASIGGHGYTF
TRBV5-1,TRBD2,NA,TRBJ2-1,TGCGCCAGCAGCCTCGAACCTAGCGGGGGCTCCTACAATGAGCAGTTCTTC,CASSLEPSGGSYNEQFF
TRBV15,TRBD2,few,TRBJ2-1,TGTGCCACCAGCGCCCGTACGAGCGGGAGTCACAATGAGCAGTTCTTC,CATSARTSGSHNEQFF
TRBV9,NA,NA,TRBJ2-1,TGTGCCAGCGCGAGGGGTCGGGGTTCCTACAATGAGCAGTTCTTC,CASARGRGSYNEQFF